The 22 T cell receptor beta chains below come from one sample, sequenced in a study of blood T cells in healthy people across ages. For the second PCR, which ran for roughly 7 to 11 cycles, a sample-barcoded 5' primer and a J-beta primer mix were used. TCRdb fed the 5' RACE reads into MiXCR, producing one record per CDR3 protein. The sample holds over a million distinct CDR3 sequences, roughly two fifths seen once. Sequencing was performed on blood. The origin of the receptors is a woman aged 18-29 years in good health.

For the CDR3, the DNA is TGTGCCAGCAGTTACTTGGGCGGGACAGTGTCTCGATTAGCCAAAAACATTCAGTACTTC. It specifies CASSYLGGTVSRLAKNIQYF. This rearrangement joins TRBV28 to TRBJ2-4; D perhaps matches TRBD1 (7 bases). This CDR3 has 20 amino acids. The germline V gene has CDR1 MDHEN and CDR2 SYDVKM. Trimming shortened V by 4 bases and J by 0 bases, and 25 bases separated the two germline ends.

The V call is TRBV29-1, the J call TRBJ2-3; the match to TRBD1 covers 10 bases. Germline loops: CDR1 SQVTM, CDR2 ANQGSEA. V shed 3 bases, J shed 5 bases, and the junction held 5 bases outside the gene matches. The CDR3 contains 14 residues. The CDR3: CSVDGTGVGDTQYF. In DNA, the CDR3 is TGCAGCGTTGATGGGACAGGGGTGGGAGATACGCAGTATTTT.

The rearrangement uses TRBV5-1 and TRBJ2-1; tentatively, D is TRBD2 (5 bases). V shed 7 bases and J shed 7 bases, with 21 bases lying between them. The CDR3 is 15 amino acids. CDR1 and CDR2 from the germline V gene are SGHRS and YFSETQ. CDR3 region: CASGRGKKEINEQFF. The CDR3 bases are TGCGCCAGCGGAAGAGGGAAAAAAGAAATAAATGAGCAGTTCTTC. Looking up the rest from reference TRBV5-1 and TRBJ2-1 gives the full variable domain: KAGVTQTPRYLIKTRGQQVTLSCSPISGHRSVSWYQQTPGQGLQFLFEYFSETQRNKGNFPGRFSGRQFSNSRSEMNVSTLELGDSALYLCASGRGKKEINEQFFGPGTRLTVL.

The V call is TRBV29-1, the J call TRBJ2-3; D is uncertain. With 4 bases removed from V and 2 bases from J, the gap between germline ends came to 13 bases. Germline V CDR1 and CDR2: SQVTM, ANQGSEA. The CDR3 totals 14 residues. The CDR3 loop reads CSVVSSFYTDTQYF. CDR3 coding DNA: TGCAGCGTTGTCAGTAGTTTTTACACAGATACGCAGTATTTT.

This rearrangement joins TRBV2 to TRBJ2-2, with 8 bases aligning to TRBD2. V trimming: 6 bases; J trimming: 1 base; junction bases outside the gene matches: 10. In germline, CDR1 is SNHLY, CDR2 FYNNEI. The CDR3 covers 17 residues. CDR3 loop: CASRAGVWAENTGELFF. The CDR3 DNA is TGTGCCAGCAGAGCGGGGGTATGGGCGGAGAACACCGGGGAGCTGTTTTTT.

The chain couples TRBV25-1 to TRBJ2-7, with 7 nucleotides matching TRBD1. Germline V CDR1 and CDR2: MGHDK, SYGVNS. This CDR3 has 13 amino acids. Trimming removed 10 bases from V and 2 bases from J; junction bases left unmatched: 8. Written as DNA, the CDR3 is TGTGCCACCCAGGGGGACAATACCTACGAGCAGTACTTC. This translates into CATQGDNTYEQYF.

The V call is TRBV18, the J call TRBJ2-3; no clear D gene. V dropped 6 bases and J dropped 0 bases, with 10 bases sitting between them. CDR3 size: 14 residues. CDR1 KGHSH and CDR2 LQKENI come from the germline V gene. The CDR3 DNA reads as TGTGCCAGCTCCAATTACGACAGCACAGATACGCAGTATTTT. It is translated as CASSNYDSTDTQYF.

This clonotype was observed many times. The chain joins TRBV29-1 to TRBJ2-7; 7 bases agree with TRBD1. Germline CDR1 and CDR2: SQVTM and ANQGSEA. J was trimmed by 3 bases and V by 8 bases; bases with no gene match: 7. This CDR3 spans 12 amino acids. The CDR3 region is CSTTGTDYEQYF. The CDR3 DNA reads TGCAGCACAACCGGGACAGACTACGAGCAGTACTTC.

The chain has TRBV6-5 and TRBJ2-7; TRBD1 matches 8 bases. The J segment lost 2 bases and the V segment lost 6 bases, leaving 12 bases of the junction unmatched. The CDR3 is 16 residues long. CDR1 is MNHEY, CDR2 SVGAGI, per germline. The CDR3 DNA is TGTGCCAGCAGGCGGACAGGGCCCGCGAGAGCCTACGAGCAGTACTTC. It specifies CASRRTGPARAYEQYF.

The V and J genes are TRBV10-3 and TRBJ2-7; TRBD1 might be the D (6 bases). Trimming cost V 6 bases and J 7 bases, with 10 bases left between them. This CDR3 region has 11 residues. The germline CDR1 and CDR2 sequences are ENHRY and SYGVKD. CDR3 sequence reads: CAIRQGGEQYF. The CDR3 DNA follows: TGTGCCATCAGACAGGGCGGGGAGCAGTACTTC.

This clonotype was seen only a few times. V gene TRBV6-1 combines with J gene TRBJ1-2; tentative D call: TRBD1 (6 bases). Germline assignment: CDR1 MNHNS and CDR2 SASEGT. V dropped 8 bases and J dropped 1 base, with 8 bases sitting between them. The CDR3 extends over 12 amino acids. The CDR3 DNA reads TGTGCCAGCCAGGACAGTAACTATGGCTACACCTTC. As protein: CASQDSNYGYTF.

CDR3 nucleotides: TGTGCCAGCAGTTTAGACGGAGTTAAGGAGACCCAGTACTTC. Its translation: CASSLDGVKETQYF. The chain joins TRBV12-3 or TRBV12-4 to TRBJ2-5; D is undetermined. Trimming pared 1 base from V and 5 bases from J, leaving 11 bases between. The CDR3 covers 14 residues.

The chain couples TRBV4-3 to TRBJ2-1; TRBD1 is a possible D gene (6 bases). Germline CDR1 is LGHNA and CDR2 is YSLEER. The germline V and J ends were trimmed by 3 bases and 0 bases, with 15 bases remaining between them. The CDR3 covers 17 residues. CDR3 loop: CASSQAMDRLSYNEQFF. In DNA form, the CDR3 reads TGCGCCAGCAGCCAGGCGATGGACAGACTCTCCTACAATGAGCAGTTCTTC.

The chain has TRBV11-3 and TRBJ1-6; D gene unclear. The CDR3 contains 11 residues. CDR1 and CDR2 from the germline V gene are SGHNT and YENEEA. V shed 10 bases and J shed 13 bases, with 14 bases lying between them. The CDR3 DNA reads TGTGCCAACCCAGGTTCGGTTCCCCTCCACTTT. It specifies CANPGSVPLHF.

This clonotype has just a few counts. This rearrangement joins TRBV6-2 or TRBV6-3 to TRBJ2-6; D is unresolved. The CDR3 is 15 residues long. Germline V gives CDR1 MNHEY, CDR2 SVGEGT. Trimming removed 2 bases at V and 0 bases at J, with 5 bases between. The CDR3 is CASSYASSGANVLTF. CDR3 nucleotide sequence: TGTGCCAGCAGTTACGCCTCCTCTGGGGCCAACGTCCTGACTTTC.

This clonotype was found a few times. The chain couples TRBV2 to TRBJ2-4, with a tentative D call TRBD1 (6 bases). The CDR3 runs to 13 residues. Germline V CDR1 and CDR2: SNHLY, FYNNEI. V was shortened by 10 bases and J by 2 bases, with 12 bases between the two germline ends. Written as DNA, the CDR3 is TGTGCCAACAACAGGGCGCCCAAAAACATTCAGTACTTC. Translated, it gives CANNRAPKNIQYF. Combining the CDR3 with reference TRBV2 and TRBJ2-4 gives the whole variable domain EPEVTQTPSHQVTQMGQEVILRCVPISNHLYFYWYRQILGQKVEFLVSFYNNEISEKSEIFDDQFSVERPDGSNFTLKIRSTKLEDSAMYFCANNRAPKNIQYFGAGTRLSVL.

The J gene is TRBJ2-6, the V gene TRBV29-1; a possible D gene is TRBD1 (5 bases). V lost 1 base, J lost 2 bases, and 9 bases lay in between. The CDR3 consists of 15 residues. CDR1 and CDR2 (germline): SQVTM, ANQGSEA. DNA for the CDR3: TGCAGCGTTGAAGCGAAAGGGGCTGGGGCCAACGTCCTGACTTTC. It codes for CSVEAKGAGANVLTF.

This clonotype appeared a few times. The V call is TRBV7-2, the J call TRBJ1-4; D is unresolved. There are 13 residues in the CDR3. From germline, CDR1 is SGHTA and CDR2 FQGNSA. V shed 5 bases and J shed 8 bases, with 12 bases lying between them. In nucleotides, the CDR3 is TGTGCCAGCAGCGGTCCGTCGGGGGAAAAACTGTTTTTT. Protein product: CASSGPSGEKLFF.

This sequence joins TRBV2 and TRBJ2-7; D might be TRBD1 (6 bases). V was shortened by 5 bases and J by 3 bases, with 14 bases between the two germline ends. The CDR3 is 14 amino acids. Germline CDR1 SNHLY, CDR2 FYNNEI. CDR3 bases: TGTGCCAGCAGTCCGCGACAGGTAATCTACGAGCAGTACTTC. Translation gives CASSPRQVIYEQYF.

The chain carries TRBV7-9 and TRBJ2-1; 9 nucleotides agree with TRBD2. Unmatched junction bases numbered 6, after V lost 3 bases and J lost 9 bases. Germline assignment: CDR1 SEHNR and CDR2 FQNEAQ (reference sequence). There are 14 residues in the CDR3. The CDR3 loop is CASSFLAGRSEQFF. As DNA, the CDR3 is TGTGCCAGCAGCTTCCTAGCGGGGAGGAGTGAGCAGTTCTTC.

The chain joins TRBV12-3 or TRBV12-4 to TRBJ2-7, with 12 positions matching TRBD2. V was clipped by 7 bases and J by 7 bases; unmatched bases: 11. This CDR3 contains 15 residues. CDR3 sequence (DNA): TGTGCCAGCAAAATGACGTCTAGCGGGGGGGATGAGCAGTACTTC. Protein: CASKMTSSGGDEQYF.

This chain links TRBV2 with TRBJ2-5, with D maybe TRBD2 (7 bases). V lost 7 bases and J lost 1, with 16 bases in between. The CDR3 runs to 15 residues. The germline gives CDR1 SNHLY, CDR2 FYNNEI. This chain's CDR3 is CASNWGGASQETQYF. DNA of the CDR3: TGTGCCAGCAATTGGGGGGGGGCCTCCCAAGAGACCCAGTACTTC.